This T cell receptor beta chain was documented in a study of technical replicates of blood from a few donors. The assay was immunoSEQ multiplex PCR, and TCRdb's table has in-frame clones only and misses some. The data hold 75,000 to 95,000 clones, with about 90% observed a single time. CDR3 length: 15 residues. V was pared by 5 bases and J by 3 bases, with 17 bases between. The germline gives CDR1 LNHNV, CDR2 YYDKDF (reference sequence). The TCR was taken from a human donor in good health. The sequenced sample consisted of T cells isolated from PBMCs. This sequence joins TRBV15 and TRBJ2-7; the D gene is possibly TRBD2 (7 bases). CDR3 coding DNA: TGTGCCACCAGCCCACGGGGGGCTTCGAACTACGAGCAGTACTTC. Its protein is CATSPRGASNYEQYF.